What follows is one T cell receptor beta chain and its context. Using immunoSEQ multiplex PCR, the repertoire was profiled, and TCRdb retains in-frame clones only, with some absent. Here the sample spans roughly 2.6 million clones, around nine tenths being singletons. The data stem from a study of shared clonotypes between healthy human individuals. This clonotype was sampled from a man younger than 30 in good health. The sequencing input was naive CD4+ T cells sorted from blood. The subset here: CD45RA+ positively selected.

The CDR3 loop reads CASSLRAGIFTDTQYF. The CDR3 DNA reads TGTGCCAGCAGCTTAAGGGCCGGGATTTTCACAGATACGCAGTATTTT. The rearrangement uses TRBV7-2 and TRBJ2-3, with D maybe TRBD2 (5 bases). The V end lost 2 bases, the J end lost 2 bases, and 14 bases lay between the germline ends. The CDR3 has 16 amino acids. Germline CDR1 reads SGHTA; CDR2 reads FQGNSA.